These 14 T cell receptor beta chains came from one sample sequenced in a study of shared clonotypes between healthy human individuals. Assay: immunoSEQ multiplex PCR; the TCRdb copy retains only in-frame clones and omits some. The table records hundreds of thousands of clones, about two thirds of them present only once. The sample comprised memory CD4+ T cells sorted from blood. Subset of the sample: CD45RA-negative fraction. These TCRs come from a woman in her twenties or thirties in good health.

The rearrangement joins TRBV5-1 to TRBJ1-1; 8 bases are a match to TRBD1. The V segment lost 3 bases and the J segment 6 bases; nucleotides outside the gene matches: 13. The CDR3 contains 16 residues. Germline CDR1 SGHRS, CDR2 YFSETQ. CDR3 in amino acids: CASSWRGQGGSAEAFF. CDR3 DNA sequence: TGCGCCAGCAGCTGGCGCGGACAGGGAGGCTCGGCTGAAGCTTTCTTT.

The V call is TRBV21-1, the J call TRBJ2-7; TRBD2 is taken as the D call from the table, unchecked against the DNA. TRBV21-1 is labeled a pseudogene. This CDR3 has 13 amino acids. CDR3 sequence: CASGGREGYEQYF. As DNA, the CDR3 is TGTGCCAGCGGTGGGCGGGAGGGGTACGAGCAGTACTTC.

J is TRBJ1-1 and V is TRBV19; D uncertain. This CDR3 comprises 13 residues. V dropped 5 bases and J dropped 8 bases, with 15 bases sitting between them. The germline V gene encodes CDR1 LNHDA and CDR2 SQIVND (reference sequence). The chain's CDR3 is CASSGGPSTEAFF. The CDR3 DNA is TGTGCCAGTAGTGGCGGTCCATCCACCGAAGCTTTCTTT. Full variable domain (missing parts from reference TRBV19 and TRBJ1-1): DGGITQSPKYLFRKEGQNVTLSCEQNLNHDAMYWYRQDPGQGLRLIYYSQIVNDFQKGDIAEGYSVSREKKESFPLTVTSAQKNPTAFYLCASSGGPSTEAFFGQGTRLTVV.

This chain links TRBV28 with TRBJ2-7, with 11 nucleotides matching TRBD2. The germline V gene has CDR1 MDHEN and CDR2 SYDVKM. CDR3 length: 15 amino acids. The trim removed 8 bases at V and 2 bases at J, leaving 8 bases unmatched. The CDR3 sequence: CASGVPGLAAYEQYF. The CDR3 DNA reads TGTGCCAGCGGGGTTCCGGGACTAGCGGCCTACGAGCAGTACTTC.

V is TRBV19 and J is TRBJ1-4; 9 bases line up with TRBD1. The end of the DNA fits TRBJ2-2 better, so the J call may be wrong. Germline CDR1 and CDR2: LNHDA and SQIVND (reference sequence). CDR3 length: 13 amino acids. CDR3 sequence (DNA): TGTGCCCCAACCGGGACAGGGATTCAGGAGCTGTTTTTT. Amino acids: CAPTGTGIQELFF.

For the CDR3, the DNA is TGTGCCAGCAGCTTAGAACAGGGGAACCTACAGTTCTTC. Its protein is CASSLEQGNLQFF. V usage is TRBV7-9 and J usage is TRBJ2-1; 7 bases agree with TRBD1. Germline CDR1 and CDR2: SEHNR and FQNEAQ (reference sequence). Trimming at V came to 1 base and at J to 13 bases, leaving 7 bases not matched to a gene. The length of the CDR3 is 13 residues.

V gene TRBV15 combines with J gene TRBJ1-5; no firm D call. CDR1 and CDR2 from the germline V gene are LNHNV and YYDKDF (reference sequence). This CDR3 contains 14 residues. Trimming stripped 0 bases from V and 4 bases from J, with 7 bases between. CDR3 amino acids: CATSRDTDNQPQHF. The CDR3 coding sequence is TGTGCCACCAGCAGAGATACCGATAATCAGCCCCAGCATTTT.

The chain is built from TRBV5-4 and TRBJ2-5, with TRBD2 matching 15 bases. The junction had 9 bases not matched to a gene; V was cut back by 2 bases and J by 4 bases. There are 18 residues in the CDR3. CDR1 and CDR2 from the germline V gene are SGHNT and YYREEE (reference sequence). CDR3 sequence reads: CASSLRLGGLAGGETQYF. The CDR3 DNA reads TGTGCCAGCAGCTTAAGGTTAGGGGGACTAGCGGGAGGAGAGACCCAGTACTTC.

The rearrangement links TRBV9 to TRBJ2-3; 9 positions match TRBD1. V was pared by 4 bases and J by 1 base, with 10 bases of the junction left unmatched. The CDR3 is made up of 17 amino acids. The germline V gene encodes CDR1 SGDLS and CDR2 YYNGEE. CDR3 DNA: TGTGCCAGCAGCTTACGTTTGACAGGGGGGGGCACAGATACGCAGTATTTT. Encoded protein: CASSLRLTGGGTDTQYF.

V and J are TRBV5-4 and TRBJ2-7, with unresolved D. V lost 3 bases and J 0 bases, leaving 10 bases between the germline ends. Germline CDR1 and CDR2: SGHNT and YYREEE (reference sequence). This CDR3 comprises 14 residues. CDR3 coding DNA: TGTGCCAGCAGCTCATTGGACCTCTCCTACGAGCAGTACTTC. Protein sequence: CASSSLDLSYEQYF. The complete variable domain, with remaining parts taken from reference TRBV5-4 and TRBJ2-7, reads ETGVTQSPTHLIKTRGQQVTLRCSSQSGHNTVSWYQQALGQGPQFIFQYYREEENGRGNFPPRFSGLQFPNYSSELNVNALELDDSALYLCASSSLDLSYEQYFGPGTRLTVT.

The chain joins TRBV5-1 to TRBJ1-2; 12 nucleotides line up with TRBD1. The CDR3 is made up of 15 amino acids. Trimming took 0 bases from V and 7 from J; bases not matched to a gene: 4. Germline CDR1 is SGHRS and CDR2 is YFSETQ. The CDR3 is CASSLEGQGAGGYTF. In DNA, the CDR3 is TGCGCCAGCAGCTTGGAGGGACAGGGGGCCGGTGGCTACACCTTC.

J is TRBJ2-1 and V is TRBV4-2; 7 nucleotides line up with TRBD2. The CDR3 has 16 amino acids. Germline-derived CDR1 and CDR2 are LGHNA and YNFKEQ. The J segment lost 6 bases and the V segment lost 0 bases, leaving 8 bases of the junction unmatched. CDR3: CASSQDGASGTNEQFF. The CDR3 nucleotides read TGTGCCAGCAGCCAAGATGGAGCTAGCGGAACCAATGAGCAGTTCTTC.

J is TRBJ2-5 and V is TRBV18; D remains unclear. The CDR3 length is 14 residues. V was pared by 3 bases and J by 0 bases, with 8 bases between. Germline V gene data show CDR1 as KGHSH and CDR2 as LQKENI. The CDR3, as DNA: TGTGCCAGCTCACCCTACGGCAACCAAGAGACCCAGTACTTC. Its translation is CASSPYGNQETQYF.

This sequence joins TRBV28 and TRBJ2-3; possibly TRBD2 for D (5 bases). In germline, CDR1 is MDHEN, CDR2 SYDVKM. V lost 8 bases, J lost 2 bases, and 14 bases lay in between. The CDR3 covers 14 residues. CDR3 sequence reads: CASRAATNTDTQYF. The DNA for the CDR3 is TGTGCCAGCCGAGCGGCGACCAACACAGATACGCAGTATTTT.